Shown below are 17 T cell receptor beta chains from a single sample sequenced in a study of Ad26.COV2.S vaccination and SARS-CoV-2 variants. Specified treatment: about 20 received Ad26.COV2.S at low or high dose, single or two shots; about 5 received placebo; per-sample allocation not given. Each sample was drawn 63 days after the first injection (of vaccine or placebo). Measured with immunoSEQ multiplex PCR; TCRdb has only the in-frame clones, and not every one. Counted here are approximately 500,000 clones, 87% occurring once; the ten biggest clones make up roughly 13%. The input for sequencing was peripheral blood, taken in a trial of Ad26.COV2.S vaccine versus placebo. The receptors were gathered from a person aged 18-65 years who received the Ad26.COV2.S COVID-19 vaccine or a placebo.

This clone was detected once. V usage is TRBV5-8 and J usage is TRBJ1-5; no clear D. The CDR3 runs 15 residues. V was cut by 3 bases and J by 3 bases, with 13 bases left in between. Per germline, CDR1 SGHTS and CDR2 YDEGEE. The DNA for the CDR3 is TGTGCCAGCAGCTCCGGACGGGTTATCAATCAGCCCCAGCATTTT. Translation: CASSSGRVINQPQHF.

The chain links TRBV28 to TRBJ1-2; D is unclear. CDR3 length: 12 residues. Germline loops: CDR1 MDHEN, CDR2 SYDVKM. V shed 6 bases and J shed 4 bases, with 9 bases lying between them. CDR3 nucleotide sequence: TGTGCCAGCAGCCTGAACTCCTATGGCTACACCTTC. It specifies CASSLNSYGYTF.

V usage is TRBV18 and J usage is TRBJ2-1; TRBD1 might be the D (6 bases). The V gene's germline CDR1 is KGHSH and CDR2 LQKENI. The CDR3 extends over 14 amino acids. Trimming stripped 0 bases from V and 6 bases from J, with 9 bases between. The CDR3 nucleotides are TGTGCCAGCTCACCACCAGGCAGGGGCAATGAGCAGTTCTTC. Translation: CASSPPGRGNEQFF.

This clone was seen at least ten times. V is TRBV5-5 and J is TRBJ1-2; 7 bases fit TRBD1. The V gene end was trimmed by 0 bases and the J gene end by 6 bases; junction bases not matched to a gene: 2. The CDR3 runs 13 residues. CDR1 is SGHKS, CDR2 YYEKEE, per germline (reference sequence). The CDR3 here is CASSLGGGDGYTF. CDR3 DNA: TGTGCCAGCAGCTTGGGAGGGGGCGATGGCTACACCTTC.

The J gene is TRBJ2-7, the V gene TRBV18, with a tentative D call TRBD1 (6 bases). The CDR3 sequence is 14 residues long. V was cut by 3 bases and J by 2 bases, with 11 bases left in between. CDR1 is KGHSH and CDR2 is LQKENI in the germline V gene. The CDR3, as DNA: TGTGCCAGCTCACCGACCGGGACACCCTACGAGCAGTACTTC. Translated, it gives CASSPTGTPYEQYF.

This clone came up once. The genes are TRBV19 and TRBJ2-2; D is possibly TRBD1 (6 bases). Germline V gene lookup returns CDR1 LNHDA and CDR2 SQIVND (reference sequence). V was trimmed by 5 bases and J by 1 base, leaving 8 bases between them. This CDR3 region has 14 residues. In DNA form, the CDR3 reads TGTGCCAGTAGTGGGACACAGAACACCGGGGAGCTGTTTTTT. It translates to CASSGTQNTGELFF. Full variable domain (remainder filled in from reference TRBV19 and TRBJ2-2): DGGITQSPKYLFRKEGQNVTLSCEQNLNHDAMYWYRQDPGQGLRLIYYSQIVNDFQKGDIAEGYSVSREKKESFPLTVTSAQKNPTAFYLCASSGTQNTGELFFGEGSRLTVL.

The chain employs TRBV6-2 or TRBV6-3 and TRBJ2-7; 10 nucleotides align to TRBD1. V was clipped by 6 bases and J by 0 bases; unmatched bases: 5. CDR1 is MNHEY and CDR2 is SVGEGT in the germline V gene. CDR3 size: 15 residues. CDR3 in amino acids: CASSTRDRGSYEQYF. CDR3 in DNA: TGTGCCAGCAGCACCCGGGACAGGGGCTCCTACGAGCAGTACTTC.

V is TRBV28 and J is TRBJ2-3; possibly TRBD1 for D (6 bases). This CDR3 has 18 residues. V dropped 6 bases and J dropped 0 bases, with 22 bases sitting between them. Germline V gene lookup returns CDR1 MDHEN and CDR2 SYDVKM. As DNA, the CDR3 is TGTGCCAGCAGGTCAGGGGACCCATCTCTAGCTAGCACAGATACGCAGTATTTT. Encoded protein: CASRSGDPSLASTDTQYF.

The CDR3: CASSSRDRVGGNEQFF. The CDR3 nucleotides are TGTGCCAGCAGCTCCCGGGACAGGGTTGGGGGCAATGAGCAGTTCTTC. The V and J genes are TRBV7-2 and TRBJ2-1; 9 nucleotides line up with TRBD1. The CDR3 totals 16 residues. The V gene's germline CDR1 is SGHTA and CDR2 FQGNSA. Losses at the gene ends were 4 bases for V and 6 bases for J; bases not matched to a gene: 10.

This clone was found a few times. This rearrangement joins TRBV19 to TRBJ2-7; D is unresolved. Germline CDR1 LNHDA, CDR2 SQIVND (reference sequence). The V end lost 5 bases, the J end lost 2 bases, and 7 bases lay between the germline ends. There are 12 residues in the CDR3. CDR3 region: CASSPGPYEQYF. CDR3 coding DNA: TGTGCCAGTAGTCCAGGTCCCTACGAGCAGTACTTC. The variable domain in full, with the rest retrieved from reference TRBV19 and TRBJ2-7, is DGGITQSPKYLFRKEGQNVTLSCEQNLNHDAMYWYRQDPGQGLRLIYYSQIVNDFQKGDIAEGYSVSREKKESFPLTVTSAQKNPTAFYLCASSPGPYEQYFGPGTRLTVT.

A remark on this clone: Other DNA sequences in this specimen translate into the identical CDR3. This CDR3 reads CASSLGGLETQYF. The CDR3 region has the DNA TGTGCCAGCAGCTTAGGGGGGTTGGAGACCCAGTACTTC. V gene TRBV7-8 combines with J gene TRBJ2-5; D possibly uses TRBD1 or TRBD2 (5 bases each). This CDR3 is 13 amino acids long. The germline V gene encodes CDR1 SGHVS and CDR2 FQNEAQ. V lost 1 base to trimming and J lost 5 bases, with 8 bases between them.

The J gene is TRBJ2-1, the V gene TRBV9, with TRBD2 identical over 10 bases. J lost 6 bases, V lost 0 bases, and 3 bases had no gene match. Looked up from germline, CDR1 is SGDLS and CDR2 is YYNGEE. The CDR3 runs to 15 residues. The CDR3, as DNA: TGTGCCAGCAGCGTAGCTAGCGGGAGTCCCAATGAGCAGTTCTTC. Protein sequence: CASSVASGSPNEQFF.

With regard to this clone: Distinct nucleotide sequences in the sample also encode this CDR3. The V gene is TRBV7-9, the J gene TRBJ1-1, with D uncertain. Germline CDR1 and CDR2: SEHNR and FQNEAQ (reference sequence). The CDR3 length is 12 residues. V lost 3 bases and J lost 2, with 4 bases in between. The CDR3 nucleotides are TGTGCCAGCAGCTTCGCTAACACTGAAGCTTTCTTT. Protein sequence: CASSFANTEAFF.

V gene TRBV27 combines with J gene TRBJ2-5, with 7 nucleotides matching TRBD1. With V trimmed by 6 bases and J by 4 bases, 11 bases remained unmatched. The CDR3 is 15 residues long. Per the germline V gene, CDR1 is MNHEY and CDR2 is SMNVEV (reference sequence). CDR3 residues: CASSSSQTGIETQYF. The CDR3 DNA reads TGTGCCAGCAGCTCATCTCAGACAGGGATAGAGACCCAGTACTTC.

Details on this clone: Different DNA sequences within this sample yield the same CDR3. The chain couples TRBV18 to TRBJ2-5; D is unresolved. The CDR3 runs to 12 residues. The V end was cut by 3 bases, the J end by 5 bases, with 7 bases between. CDR1 and CDR2 (germline): KGHSH, LQKENI. The CDR3 sequence is CASSPMSETQYF. The CDR3 DNA follows: TGTGCCAGCTCACCCATGTCGGAGACCCAGTACTTC.

V and J are TRBV19 and TRBJ2-1; 9 bases are shared with TRBD1. V was pared by 3 bases and J by 8 bases, with 14 bases of the junction left unmatched. There are 17 residues in the CDR3. Per the germline V gene, CDR1 is LNHDA and CDR2 is SQIVND (reference sequence). CDR3 DNA: TGTGCCAGTAGTATTGGCGTAGGGGGGACAGGGTCGGATGAGCAGTTCTTC. It specifies CASSIGVGGTGSDEQFF.

The chain couples TRBV28 to TRBJ2-3, with D perhaps TRBD2 (6 bases). The V gene's germline CDR1 is MDHEN and CDR2 SYDVKM. CDR3 length: 16 amino acids. Trimming removed 5 bases from V and 6 bases from J, with 21 bases in between. CDR3 sequence reads: CASSQTSGYATDTQYF. The CDR3, as DNA: TGTGCCAGCAGTCAGACGAGCGGGTATGCTACGGATACGCAGTATTTT.